A selection of T cell receptor beta chains follows, all from one sample in a study of T-cell memory formation after mild COVID-19. TCRdb analysed the 5' RACE reads with MiXCR anew, one entry per CDR3 protein. The sample lists 300,000 to 400,000 distinct CDR3 sequences; approximately 15% were seen once. Sequencing used PBMCs or a T cell subset sorted from them (not recorded which). Receptor source: a man younger than 30 who had mild COVID-19 (a few samples of this study predate the infection). Cell type and time point are not known. The CDR3 runs from the conserved cysteine through the conserved F or W. D genes are given only for firm matches. Only part of the rows carry a size: once, few, many, or a class if the clone is expanded.

clone size: few; D gene: -; V gene: TRBV5-1; J gene: TRBJ2-3; CDR3 DNA: TGCGCCAGCAGCTTGCTCCGGGGACTGAGCACAGATACGCAGTATTTT; CDR3 protein: CASSLLRGLSTDTQYF
clone size: few; D gene: -; V gene: TRBV20-1; J gene: TRBJ1-1; CDR3 DNA: TGCAGTGCTAGACCCGGGGGGATGAACACTGAAGCTTTCTTT; CDR3 protein: CSARPGGMNTEAFF
clone size: -; D gene: -; V gene: TRBV6-2/TRBV6-3; J gene: TRBJ2-2; CDR3 DNA: TGTGCCAGCAGCGACACGATCGGGGTGGGACCGAACACCGGGGAGCTGTTTTTT; CDR3 protein: CASSDTIGVGPNTGELFF
clone size: few; D gene: -; V gene: TRBV11-2; J gene: TRBJ2-3; CDR3 DNA: TGTGCCAGCAGCCCCGCCGGAGGAGGGGATAAAGATACGCAGTATTTT; CDR3 protein: CASSPAGGGDKDTQYF
clone size: many; D gene: -; V gene: TRBV6-2/TRBV6-3; J gene: TRBJ2-1; CDR3 DNA: TGTGCCAGCAGCTTCGTGCCCTCTAATGAGCAGTTCTTC; CDR3 protein: CASSFVPSNEQFF
clone size: few; D gene: -; V gene: TRBV10-3; J gene: TRBJ1-2; CDR3 DNA: TGTGCCATCAGAATGAGGGATTCGGGTGGCTACACCTTC; CDR3 protein: CAIRMRDSGGYTF
clone size: few; D gene: TRBD2; V gene: TRBV6-5; J gene: TRBJ2-1; CDR3 DNA: TGTGCCAGCAGGCTTACCGGGACTAAGGACAATGAGCAGTTCTTC; CDR3 protein: CASRLTGTKDNEQFF
clone size: -; D gene: -; V gene: TRBV11-2; J gene: TRBJ2-2; CDR3 DNA: TGTGCCAGCAGCTTAGTCACGTGGGTGGAGACCGGGGAGCTGTTTTTT; CDR3 protein: CASSLVTWVETGELFF
clone size: many; D gene: -; V gene: TRBV7-9; J gene: TRBJ2-2; CDR3 DNA: TGTGCCAGCAGCACAGGGACCGGGGAGCTGTTTTTT; CDR3 protein: CASSTGTGELFF
clone size: many; D gene: TRBD2; V gene: TRBV7-2; J gene: TRBJ2-3; CDR3 DNA: TGTGCCAGCAGCCCGCAAGCGGGGAGGACAGATACGCAGTATTTT; CDR3 protein: CASSPQAGRTDTQYF
clone size: few; D gene: TRBD1; V gene: TRBV12-3/TRBV12-4; J gene: TRBJ1-6; CDR3 DNA: TGTGCCAGCAGGCTGACAGGGGCCAATTCACCCCTCCACTTT; CDR3 protein: CASRLTGANSPLHF
clone size: -; D gene: -; V gene: TRBV6-6; J gene: TRBJ1-2; CDR3 DNA: TGTGCCGTGGAGGGGTTGGGCTATGGCTACACCTTC; CDR3 protein: CAVEGLGYGYTF
clone size: -; D gene: -; V gene: TRBV19; J gene: TRBJ2-4; CDR3 DNA: TGTGCCAGTAGTATTTCCTGGAGGATGTTGTACTTC; CDR3 protein: CASSISWRMLYF
clone size: few; D gene: -; V gene: TRBV12-3/TRBV12-4; J gene: TRBJ2-2; CDR3 DNA: TGTGCCAGCAGACCCTCATACAGGCGGGCCGGGGAGCTGTTTTTT; CDR3 protein: CASRPSYRRAGELFF
clone size: few; D gene: TRBD2; V gene: TRBV5-1; J gene: TRBJ2-1; CDR3 DNA: TGCGCCAGCAGCTTGGTTTCCGGGACTAGCGGGGGTGAGCAGTTCTTC; CDR3 protein: CASSLVSGTSGGEQFF
clone size: -; D gene: TRBD2; V gene: TRBV12-3/TRBV12-4; J gene: TRBJ2-1; CDR3 DNA: TGTGCCAGCATCCCGGGACTAACAAATGAGCAGTTCTTC; CDR3 protein: CASIPGLTNEQFF
clone size: many; D gene: TRBD1; V gene: TRBV4-2; J gene: TRBJ1-1; CDR3 DNA: TGTGCCAGCAGCCGGACCGGGACAGGGAAAACTGAAGCTTTCTTT; CDR3 protein: CASSRTGTGKTEAFF
clone size: few; D gene: -; V gene: TRBV7-9; J gene: TRBJ1-4; CDR3 DNA: TGTGCCAGCAGCTCCCGGCGGCGGGGGTCAGGGAATGAAAAACTGTTTTTT; CDR3 protein: CASSSRRRGSGNEKLFF
clone size: -; D gene: -; V gene: TRBV11-2; J gene: TRBJ2-1; CDR3 DNA: TGTGCCAGCAGCCCGGGCCCTTTCTCCTACAATGAGCAGTTCTTC; CDR3 protein: CASSPGPFSYNEQFF
clone size: few; D gene: -; V gene: TRBV5-1; J gene: TRBJ1-1; CDR3 DNA: TGCGCCAGCAGGACAGTTCCCATGAACACTGAAGCTTTCTTT; CDR3 protein: CASRTVPMNTEAFF
clone size: -; D gene: TRBD1; V gene: TRBV29-1; J gene: TRBJ2-1; CDR3 DNA: TGCAGCGTGGACGGACAGGGATACAATGAGCAGTTCTTC; CDR3 protein: CSVDGQGYNEQFF
clone size: few; D gene: -; V gene: TRBV6-6; J gene: TRBJ2-7; CDR3 DNA: TGTGCCGCGGGTAGCCCCTACGAGCAGTACTTC; CDR3 protein: CAAGSPYEQYF
clone size: -; D gene: TRBD2; V gene: TRBV7-8; J gene: TRBJ2-3; CDR3 DNA: TGTGCCAGCAGCGGCAAAGCGGGGACTCTCGCAGATACGCAGTATTTT; CDR3 protein: CASSGKAGTLADTQYF
clone size: -; D gene: TRBD2; V gene: TRBV29-1; J gene: TRBJ2-3; CDR3 DNA: TGCAGCGTCCTAGCGGGGGGGCGCGAAGATACGCAGTATTTT; CDR3 protein: CSVLAGGREDTQYF
clone size: few; D gene: -; V gene: TRBV5-6; J gene: TRBJ1-2; CDR3 DNA: TGTGCCAGCAGGACAGGCCTAGAATATGGCTACACCTTC; CDR3 protein: CASRTGLEYGYTF
clone size: many; D gene: -; V gene: TRBV9; J gene: TRBJ2-2; CDR3 DNA: TGTGCCAGCAGCGTACGCGAACGCCAGAACACCGGGGAGCTGTTTTTT; CDR3 protein: CASSVRERQNTGELFF
clone size: few; D gene: -; V gene: TRBV24-1; J gene: TRBJ1-2; CDR3 DNA: TGTGCCACCAGTGATGGCTATGGCTACACCTTC; CDR3 protein: CATSDGYGYTF
clone size: -; D gene: TRBD1; V gene: TRBV29-1; J gene: TRBJ1-2; CDR3 DNA: TGCAGCGTTAGACAGGGTACTAACTATGGCTACACCTTC; CDR3 protein: CSVRQGTNYGYTF
clone size: -; D gene: -; V gene: TRBV5-1; J gene: TRBJ1-5; CDR3 DNA: TGCGCCAGCAGCCCCGAGGGACTTACCAATCAGCCCCAGCATTTT; CDR3 protein: CASSPEGLTNQPQHF
clone size: -; D gene: -; V gene: TRBV18; J gene: TRBJ1-1; CDR3 DNA: TGTGCCAGCTCACCAATTGGGGGGGACACTGAAGCTTTCTTT; CDR3 protein: CASSPIGGDTEAFF
clone size: many; D gene: -; V gene: TRBV4-3; J gene: TRBJ2-6; CDR3 DNA: TGCGCCAGCAGCCAAGATCTTGGGTCTGGGGCCAACGTCCTGACTTTC; CDR3 protein: CASSQDLGSGANVLTF
clone size: -; D gene: -; V gene: TRBV12-3/TRBV12-4; J gene: TRBJ2-5; CDR3 DNA: TGTGCCAGCAGGTTAAGCCCGGATAGCGGGACCCAGTACTTC; CDR3 protein: CASRLSPDSGTQYF
clone size: -; D gene: -; V gene: TRBV18; J gene: TRBJ2-7; CDR3 DNA: TGTGCCAGCTCACCAGCTTCCCTGAGGGACGAGCAGTACTTC; CDR3 protein: CASSPASLRDEQYF
clone size: few; D gene: -; V gene: TRBV6-2/TRBV6-3; J gene: TRBJ1-6; CDR3 DNA: TGTGCCAGCAGTTACCCGACACCCCTCCACTTT; CDR3 protein: CASSYPTPLHF
clone size: -; D gene: TRBD1; V gene: TRBV6-2/TRBV6-3; J gene: TRBJ2-6; CDR3 DNA: TGTGCCAGCCGGGACAGGGCAGGGACTGGGGCCAACGTCCTGACTTTC; CDR3 protein: CASRDRAGTGANVLTF
clone size: few; D gene: TRBD1; V gene: TRBV29-1; J gene: TRBJ1-6; CDR3 DNA: TGCAGCGTGGGCGACAGGGAGGGATCACCCCTCCACTTT; CDR3 protein: CSVGDREGSPLHF
clone size: few; D gene: -; V gene: TRBV20-1; J gene: TRBJ1-1; CDR3 DNA: TGCAGTGCAAATCAGAGGAACACTGAAGCTTTCTTT; CDR3 protein: CSANQRNTEAFF
clone size: -; D gene: -; V gene: TRBV5-4; J gene: TRBJ2-5; CDR3 DNA: TGTGCCAGCAGCGGACCCGGACAGCAAGAGACCCAGTACTTC; CDR3 protein: CASSGPGQQETQYF
clone size: -; D gene: -; V gene: TRBV7-9; J gene: TRBJ1-5; CDR3 DNA: TGTGCCAGCAGCTTAGGGACAGCTTATAGCAATCAGCCCCAGCATTTT; CDR3 protein: CASSLGTAYSNQPQHF
clone size: many; D gene: -; V gene: TRBV4-3; J gene: TRBJ2-7; CDR3 DNA: TGCGCCAGCAGTGACCGACGTTTGAACGAGCAGTACTTC; CDR3 protein: CASSDRRLNEQYF
clone size: few; D gene: -; V gene: TRBV7-2; J gene: TRBJ1-2; CDR3 DNA: TGTGCCAGCAGCCCAAACTTTGGGGCGCCGGGTCTGCTGAAAGCTAACTATGGCTACACCTTC; CDR3 protein: CASSPNFGAPGLLKANYGYTF
clone size: few; D gene: -; V gene: TRBV10-3; J gene: TRBJ2-5; CDR3 DNA: TGTGCCATCACAGCCGGGCCCCAAGAGACCCAGTACTTC; CDR3 protein: CAITAGPQETQYF
clone size: many; D gene: -; V gene: TRBV18; J gene: TRBJ2-3; CDR3 DNA: TGTGCCAGCAGCCCTGGCGAGGATACGCAGTATTTT; CDR3 protein: CASSPGEDTQYF
clone size: -; D gene: -; V gene: TRBV6-6; J gene: TRBJ2-2; CDR3 DNA: TGTGCCAGCAGTTACGACTCGGGGTTCACCGGGGAGCTGTTTTTT; CDR3 protein: CASSYDSGFTGELFF
clone size: -; D gene: TRBD1; V gene: TRBV30; J gene: TRBJ2-7; CDR3 DNA: TGTGGTTTGACAGGGGGCTCCTACGAGCAGTACTTC; CDR3 protein: CGLTGGSYEQYF
clone size: -; D gene: -; V gene: TRBV12-3/TRBV12-4; J gene: TRBJ1-6; CDR3 DNA: TGTGCCAGCAGTCCCATCGCCGGAGGGAATTCACCCCTCCACTTT; CDR3 protein: CASSPIAGGNSPLHF
clone size: -; D gene: -; V gene: TRBV4-1; J gene: TRBJ1-5; CDR3 DNA: TGCGCCAGCAGCCCGGAGCTCCTGGTCCAGCCCCAGCATTTT; CDR3 protein: CASSPELLVQPQHF
clone size: few; D gene: -; V gene: TRBV18; J gene: TRBJ2-7; CDR3 DNA: TGTGCCAGCTCACCCGGGTGGGGGAAGTACGAGCAGTACTTC; CDR3 protein: CASSPGWGKYEQYF